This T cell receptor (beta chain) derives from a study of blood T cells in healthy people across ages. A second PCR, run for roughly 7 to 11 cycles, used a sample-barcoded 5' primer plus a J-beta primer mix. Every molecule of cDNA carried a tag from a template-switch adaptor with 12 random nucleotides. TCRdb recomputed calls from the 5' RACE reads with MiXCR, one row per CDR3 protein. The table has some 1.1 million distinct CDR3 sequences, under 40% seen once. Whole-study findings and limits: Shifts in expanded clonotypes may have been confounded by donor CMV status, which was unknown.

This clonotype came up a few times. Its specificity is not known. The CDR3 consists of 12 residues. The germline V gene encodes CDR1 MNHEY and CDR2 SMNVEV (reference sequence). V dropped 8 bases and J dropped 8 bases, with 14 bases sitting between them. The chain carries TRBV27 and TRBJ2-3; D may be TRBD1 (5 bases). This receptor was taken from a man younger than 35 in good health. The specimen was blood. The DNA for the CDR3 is TGTGCCAGCGGGGCTCCTGGCGGTACGCAGTATTTT. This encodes CASGAPGGTQYF.